A single TCR beta chain is shown here with its context. Its antigen is not known. This record belongs to a study of CD8 T cells in ankylosing spondylitis. Findings of the study overall: Disease-linked clones bore a CD8+ phenotype, appearing relatively rarely in peripheral blood. Among TCR beta sequences, a motif of several highly homologous variants appeared characteristic of ankylosing spondylitis blood. Earlier reports found some motif variants in synovial fluid and blood in reactive arthritis.

V gave up 5 bases and J gave up 4 bases; unmatched junction bases: 5. Germline V gene data show CDR1 as SGHTA and CDR2 as FQGNSA. This CDR3 has 15 amino acids. TCR beta libraries were made by quantitative 5'-RACE with molecular barcodes. TCRdb redid the calling of the 5' RACE reads with MiXCR, one entry per CDR3 protein. Among around 120,000 distinct CDR3 sequences, 9.3% were seen once, and the ten largest hold approximately 3.5%. The rearrangement links TRBV7-2 to TRBJ2-3; the match to TRBD2 covers 11 bases. Material: blood, either unsorted or a sorted T cell fraction (not recorded which). This TCR was recovered from a male donor with ankylosing spondylitis or in good health (not recorded which). The CDR3 region is CASSLTSGKADTQYF. The CDR3 DNA reads as TGTGCCAGCAGCCTGACTAGCGGGAAGGCAGATACGCAGTATTTT.